Presented here are 23 T cell receptor beta chains from one specimen sequenced in a study of post-analysis software for immune sequencing data. These receptors lack a known antigen. Broader study findings: In patients, five TRBV segments were more frequent than in controls, with TRBV5-6, TRBV5-1 and TRBV20-1 among them.

Incorporated into the TCR beta cDNA libraries were unique molecular identifiers, which served to reduce PCR and sequencing biases. Each CDR3 protein is one row after TCRdb ran MiXCR on the PCR reads. Of fewer than 700,000 distinct CDR3 sequences in the sample, 44% were seen once. Specimen: blood. These receptors all stem from a girl aged 5-17 years with multiple sclerosis.

Concerning this clonotype itself: The junction does not match germline at one end; this may be a read error. The rearrangement joins TRBV11-2 to TRBJ2-1; weak D call: TRBD2 (6 bases). Looked up from germline, CDR1 is SGHAT and CDR2 is FQNNGV. The CDR3 covers 13 residues. CDR3 residues: CACSRTNSNEQFF. The CDR3 bases are TGTGCCTGCAGCCGGACTAACTCAAATGAGCAGTTCTTC.

V is TRBV12-3 or TRBV12-4 and J is TRBJ1-1, with D maybe TRBD1 (6 bases). V dropped 6 bases and J dropped 4 bases, with 12 bases sitting between them. This CDR3 spans 13 amino acids. The CDR3 is CASRNIRGTEAFF. The CDR3 DNA reads TGTGCCAGCAGGAATATCAGGGGCACTGAAGCTTTCTTT.

V is TRBV3-1 and J is TRBJ2-5; 9 bases line up with TRBD2. The germline CDR1 and CDR2 sequences are LGHDT and YNNKEL (reference sequence). V dropped 4 bases and J dropped 3; count of bases not matched to a gene: 6. This CDR3 is 15 amino acids long. The CDR3, as DNA: TGTGCCAGCAGCCTCCAAGGCGGGAGGGAAGAGACCCAGTACTTC. It codes for CASSLQGGREETQYF.

This clonotype was seen only a few times. V is TRBV5-1 and J is TRBJ2-3; D is undetermined. The CDR3 runs 13 residues. The germline CDR1 and CDR2 sequences are SGHRS and YFSETQ. With 0 bases removed from V and 14 bases from J, the gap between germline ends came to 16 bases. In nucleotides, the CDR3 is TGCGCCAGCAGCTTGGAGGCGATCCCCCCCCCGTATTTT. This codes for CASSLEAIPPPYF.

This clonotype was seen a handful of times. The rearrangement joins TRBV3-1 to TRBJ1-5; a possible D gene is TRBD1 (5 bases). The CDR3 covers 14 residues. CDR1 is LGHDT, CDR2 YNNKEL, per germline (reference sequence). The V gene lost 1 base and the J gene lost 3 bases, with 7 bases spanning the gap. This CDR3 reads CASSQGTLNQPQHF. The CDR3 nucleotides read TGTGCCAGCAGCCAAGGGACACTCAATCAGCCCCAGCATTTT.

The chain couples TRBV10-2 to TRBJ1-5; TRBD1 matches 8 bases. V lost 8 bases to trimming and J lost 6 bases; unmatched junction nucleotides: 6. CDR3 size: 13 residues. Germline-derived CDR1 and CDR2 are WSHSY and SAAADI. DNA for the CDR3: TGCGCCAGCGGGCAGGGGGCTGGTCAGCCCCAGCATTTT. Encoded protein: CASGQGAGQPQHF.

The chain links TRBV20-1 to TRBJ2-1; possible D gene TRBD1, 6 bases. V was shortened by 3 bases and J by 4 bases, with 10 bases between the two germline ends. Germline CDR1 is DFQATT and CDR2 is SNEGSKA (reference sequence). There are 13 residues in the CDR3. The CDR3 spells CSARVGQYNEQFF. The CDR3 DNA reads TGCAGTGCTAGGGTTGGACAGTACAATGAGCAGTTCTTC.

This clonotype was counted between two and nine times. This rearrangement joins TRBV7-2 to TRBJ2-3; 8 bases map to TRBD2. V was clipped by 6 bases and J by 6 bases; unmatched bases: 14. This CDR3 comprises 16 residues. Germline CDR1 reads SGHTA; CDR2 reads FQGNSA. The CDR3 is CASRPSPGGLIDTQYF. The CDR3 DNA is TGTGCCAGCAGGCCATCCCCGGGGGGGCTCATCGATACGCAGTATTTT.

J is TRBJ2-7 and V is TRBV12-3 or TRBV12-4; D perhaps matches TRBD1 (6 bases). Trimming pared 5 bases from V and 3 bases from J, leaving 14 bases between. The CDR3 runs to 14 residues. Written as DNA, the CDR3 is TGTGCCAGCAGTCGTACAGGGATCCACTACGAGCAGTACTTC. It is translated as CASSRTGIHYEQYF.

The V call is TRBV5-1, the J call TRBJ1-4; the D gene is possibly TRBD1 (5 bases). Germline assignment: CDR1 SGHRS and CDR2 YFSETQ. The CDR3 runs 14 residues. The V and J ends lost 3 bases and 3 bases respectively, with 9 bases between them. The DNA of the CDR3 is TGCGCCAGCAGCTGGGGACGGCCTAATGAAAAACTGTTTTTT. It is translated as CASSWGRPNEKLFF.

This rearrangement joins TRBV12-3 or TRBV12-4 to TRBJ2-1; D is perhaps TRBD2 (6 bases). This CDR3 has 14 amino acids. Trimming stripped 7 bases from V and 3 bases from J, with 13 bases between. DNA of the CDR3: TGTGCCAGCACTCCCCGGAGGGTCTACAATGAGCAGTTCTTC. This encodes CASTPRRVYNEQFF.

The CDR3 DNA reads as TGCAGCGTCACCCCTAACAGGGGGCTAGAGACCCAGTACTTC. Translation: CSVTPNRGLETQYF. The chain joins TRBV29-1 to TRBJ2-5; 9 nucleotides line up with TRBD1. Per the germline V gene, CDR1 is SQVTM and CDR2 is ANQGSEA. This CDR3 has 14 amino acids. The ends lost 6 bases at V and 4 bases at J; junction bases unmatched: 9.

This sequence joins TRBV5-1 and TRBJ1-2; 8 positions agree with TRBD1. The CDR3 has 14 residues. The germline CDR1 and CDR2 sequences are SGHRS and YFSETQ. J lost 4 bases, V lost 4 bases, and 6 bases had no gene match. The chain's CDR3 is CASSGNTGGYGYTF. As DNA, the CDR3 is TGCGCCAGCAGCGGAAACACAGGGGGCTATGGCTACACCTTC. The complete variable domain, with remaining parts taken from reference TRBV5-1 and TRBJ1-2, reads KAGVTQTPRYLIKTRGQQVTLSCSPISGHRSVSWYQQTPGQGLQFLFEYFSETQRNKGNFPGRFSGRQFSNSRSEMNVSTLELGDSALYLCASSGNTGGYGYTFGSGTRLTVV.

The chain recombines TRBV9 with TRBJ2-4; no definite D call. TRBJ2-7 explains the end of the DNA better; the J call may be wrong. The CDR3 is made up of 11 amino acids. Germline loops: CDR1 SGDLS, CDR2 YYNGEE. CDR3 nucleotides: TGTGCCAGCGGGATAGAGGACGAGCAGTACTTC. This gives the protein CASGIEDEQYF.

The rearrangement uses TRBV7-2 and TRBJ1-5, with D maybe TRBD1 (5 bases). V was shortened by 5 bases and J by 0 bases, with 11 bases between the two germline ends. CDR1 is SGHTA, CDR2 FQGNSA, per germline. This CDR3 spans 15 amino acids. This CDR3 reads CASSPRGYSNQPQHF. The CDR3 DNA is TGTGCCAGCAGCCCTCGGGGGTATAGCAATCAGCCCCAGCATTTT.

This chain joins TRBV4-1 and TRBJ1-5; D unclear. V was trimmed by 2 bases and J by 6 bases, leaving 14 bases between them. CDR3 length: 15 residues. CDR1 and CDR2 (germline): MGHRA, YSYEKL. This chain's CDR3 is CASSQRIMDFQPQHF. For the CDR3, the DNA is TGCGCCAGCAGCCAAAGGATAATGGACTTTCAGCCCCAGCATTTT.

This clonotype was counted only a few times. The chain employs TRBV12-3 or TRBV12-4 and TRBJ2-7; maybe TRBD1 (6 bases). Between the trimmed V and J ends, which lost 6 bases and 2 bases, there was a span of 17 bases. CDR3 length: 15 amino acids. The CDR3 region is CASSSYRELAYEQYF. The DNA for the CDR3 is TGTGCCAGCAGCTCTTACAGGGAGCTGGCCTACGAGCAGTACTTC.

The chain combines TRBV20-1 with TRBJ1-1, with D uncertain. Trimming left V 6 bases short and J 4 bases short, with 12 bases between. This CDR3 is 12 amino acids long. In germline, CDR1 is DFQATT, CDR2 SNEGSKA (reference sequence). The CDR3 loop is CSAAKGGTEAFF. The CDR3 DNA follows: TGCAGTGCAGCCAAAGGTGGCACTGAAGCTTTCTTT.

J is TRBJ2-5 and V is TRBV9, with 8 bases identical to TRBD1. The V and J ends lost 4 bases and 2 bases, in that order; junction bases with no gene match: 7. Germline-derived CDR1 and CDR2 are SGDLS and YYNGEE. This CDR3 has 15 residues. The CDR3 sequence is CASSFTGGMQETQYF. In DNA, the CDR3 is TGTGCCAGCAGCTTTACAGGGGGGATGCAAGAGACCCAGTACTTC.

The chain links TRBV29-1 to TRBJ2-1, with TRBD2 matching over 9 bases. This CDR3 spans 15 amino acids. Germline values: CDR1 SQVTM, CDR2 ANQGSEA. Unmatched junction bases numbered 16, after V lost 6 bases and J lost 10 bases. The CDR3 loop is CSVLPRLAGDGEQFF. The CDR3 nucleotides are TGCAGCGTCCTCCCCCGGTTAGCGGGAGACGGGGAGCAGTTCTTC.

This clonotype has more than one count but fewer than ten. DNA of the CDR3: TGTGCCAGCAGCCACGTACCGGCCGGGACTTTCTACGAGCAGTACTTC. This gives the protein CASSHVPAGTFYEQYF. The chain joins TRBV7-6 to TRBJ2-7; a possible D gene is TRBD2 (6 bases). In germline, CDR1 is SGHVS, CDR2 FNYEAQ. The CDR3 length is 16 residues. V lost 5 bases to trimming and J lost 3 bases, with 20 bases between them.

The chain uses TRBV7-2 and TRBJ1-5, with TRBD1 matching over 11 bases. Germline CDR1 is SGHTA and CDR2 is FQGNSA. V gave up 0 bases and J gave up 6 bases; unmatched junction bases: 1. The CDR3 is 15 residues long. For the CDR3, the DNA is TGTGCCAGCAGCTTAGCCGGGACAGGGGGTCAGCCCCAGCATTTT. Translated, it gives CASSLAGTGGQPQHF.

The count of this clonotype is one. The V call is TRBV2, the J call TRBJ1-1, with D unresolved. The CDR3 loop spans 14 amino acids. Trimming left V 5 bases short and J 0 bases short, with 10 bases between. Germline assignment: CDR1 SNHLY and CDR2 FYNNEI. This CDR3 is CASSTHTVNTEAFF. In nucleotides, the CDR3 is TGTGCCAGCAGTACCCACACAGTGAACACTGAAGCTTTCTTT.